The 27 T cell receptor beta chains reported below all come from one sample, sequenced in a study of T-cell reconstitution after alpha-beta-depleted transplantation in children. TCRbeta library preparation incorporated unique molecular identifiers. TCRdb used MiXCR to reprocess the PCR reads, holding one entry per CDR3 protein. The repertoire holds about 610,000 distinct CDR3 sequences, 8% to 11% seen once, with roughly 4% in the top ten. The sample was PBMCs from the stem cell graft donor, taken from the stem cell graft. All receptors come from a human donor who donated a stem cell graft to a child with acute myeloid leukemia.

This clonotype was seen repeatedly, ten times or more. V usage is TRBV9 and J usage is TRBJ2-7, with TRBD2 matching over 11 bases. Germline-derived CDR1 and CDR2 are SGDLS and YYNGEE. CDR3 length: 14 residues. The V gene end was trimmed by 4 bases and the J gene end by 6 bases; junction bases not matched to a gene: 6. This chain's CDR3 is CASSTGTSGSEQYF. CDR3 nucleotides: TGTGCCAGCAGCACCGGGACTAGCGGCAGCGAGCAGTACTTC.

The table lists this clonotype with a few counts. The chain carries TRBV7-3 and TRBJ2-1; TRBD1 might be the D (8 bases). This CDR3 contains 19 residues. Germline loops: CDR1 SGHTA, CDR2 FQGTGA. Trimming took off 2 bases at V and 2 bases at J, with 22 bases between the two ends. In nucleotides, the CDR3 is TGTGCCAGCAGCTTAGCAGGGGGCACAAGCGGGAACACCTACAATGAGCAGTTCTTC. Protein sequence: CASSLAGGTSGNTYNEQFF.

This clonotype has a count of ten or more. The CDR3 bases are TGTGCCAGCAGCAAAGCCGATGGCGGGCGAGGTGGCTACACCTTC. Its translation: CASSKADGGRGGYTF. The rearrangement links TRBV21-1 to TRBJ1-2; TRBD1 is the table's D call and was not checked against the DNA. TRBV21-1 corresponds to a pseudogene. This CDR3 is 15 amino acids long.

There are a few counts of this clonotype. The rearrangement links TRBV12-3 or TRBV12-4 to TRBJ2-7; TRBD1 matches 7 bases. The junction had 10 bases not matched to a gene; V was cut back by 8 bases and J by 9 bases. This CDR3 is 12 amino acids long. The CDR3 DNA is TGTGCCAGCTCGACAGGGCAAACCCGGCAGTACTTC. This translates into CASSTGQTRQYF.

This clonotype was observed many times. The V gene is TRBV12-3 or TRBV12-4, the J gene TRBJ1-1; no firm D call. The CDR3 sequence is 13 residues long. V was clipped by 3 bases and J by 5 bases, with 10 bases between them. The CDR3 loop reads CASSFLLGTEAFF. The CDR3 coding sequence is TGTGCCAGCAGTTTCCTCCTGGGGACTGAAGCTTTCTTT.

The chain carries TRBV2 and TRBJ2-1, with D unclear. The length of the CDR3 is 12 residues. Trimming shortened V by 4 bases and J by 12 bases, and 13 bases separated the two germline ends. Germline-derived CDR1 and CDR2 are SNHLY and FYNNEI. This chain's CDR3 is CASSGPALRQFF. CDR3 nucleotides: TGTGCCAGCAGTGGGCCCGCCCTCAGGCAGTTCTTC.

This clonotype was detected a few times. The V and J genes are TRBV5-1 and TRBJ1-1; maybe TRBD1 (5 bases). This CDR3 has 18 residues. Trimming shortened V by 0 bases and J by 0 bases, and 18 bases separated the two germline ends. The germline gives CDR1 SGHRS, CDR2 YFSETQ. This CDR3 is CASSLDRTLTEMNTEAFF. The CDR3 DNA is TGCGCCAGCAGCTTGGACCGAACCCTGACAGAGATGAACACTGAAGCTTTCTTT.

Ten or more counts support this clonotype. This chain uses TRBV29-1 with TRBJ2-3; D may be TRBD1 (5 bases). The V end lost 3 bases, the J end lost 1 base, and 11 bases lay between the germline ends. The germline V gene encodes CDR1 SQVTM and CDR2 ANQGSEA. The CDR3 is 14 amino acids. The CDR3 sequence: CSVEGHLGTDTQYF. CDR3 in DNA: TGCAGCGTTGAGGGGCACTTGGGCACAGATACGCAGTATTTT.

The CDR3 bases are TGTGCCAGCAGTACTAGCGGGAGGATGAACATTCAGTACTTC. As protein: CASSTSGRMNIQYF. J is TRBJ2-4 and V is TRBV7-2; 12 bases agree with TRBD2. V lost 6 bases and J lost 7; bases outside the gene matches: 4. Germline CDR1 reads SGHTA; CDR2 reads FQGNSA. This CDR3 is built from 14 residues.

This clonotype was detected a few times. V and J are TRBV29-1 and TRBJ1-2; D is uncertain. Trimming stripped 3 bases from V and 6 bases from J, with 8 bases between. Germline V lookup: CDR1 SQVTM, CDR2 ANQGSEA. The CDR3 has 11 amino acids. Here the CDR3 DNA reads TGCAGCGTTGAGAGGACGAATGGCTACACCTTC. This gives the protein CSVERTNGYTF.

The V call is TRBV20-1, the J call TRBJ2-3; 14 bases are a match to TRBD2. Trimming took 0 bases from V and 4 from J; bases not matched to a gene: 12. Per the germline V gene, CDR1 is DFQATT and CDR2 is SNEGSKA (reference sequence). The CDR3 is 19 residues long. The CDR3 here is CSARDGQAGTSGRPDTQYF. CDR3 bases: TGCAGTGCTAGAGACGGACAGGCCGGGACTAGCGGGAGACCAGATACGCAGTATTTT.

The rearrangement joins TRBV5-1 to TRBJ2-7; 9 bases match TRBD2. Germline assignment: CDR1 SGHRS and CDR2 YFSETQ. The CDR3 has 16 amino acids. J was trimmed by 0 bases and V by 4 bases; bases with no gene match: 8. The CDR3 loop is CASSPGLAPSSYEQYF. CDR3 sequence (DNA): TGCGCCAGCAGCCCAGGACTAGCGCCCAGCTCCTACGAGCAGTACTTC.

CDR3 nucleotides: TGCGCCAGCAGCTTGGAAGGACTTCGAGGTGAAAAACTGTTTTTT. Residues: CASSLEGLRGEKLFF. The chain joins TRBV5-1 to TRBJ1-4, with unresolved D. V lost 0 bases to trimming and J lost 7 bases, with 13 bases between them. The CDR3 consists of 15 residues. Germline assignment: CDR1 SGHRS and CDR2 YFSETQ.

This clonotype was counted ten times or more. The chain links TRBV27 to TRBJ2-3; 11 positions agree with TRBD2. Germline lookup yields CDR1 MNHEY and CDR2 SMNVEV (reference sequence). The CDR3 runs to 17 residues. V shed 3 bases and J 2 bases; nucleotides not matched to a gene: 7. CDR3 nucleotide sequence: TGTGCCAGCAGTTTCACCCCGGGACTAGCGGTCACAGATACGCAGTATTTT. The encoded protein is CASSFTPGLAVTDTQYF.

In its sample, this clonotype was seen many times. The chain links TRBV12-3 or TRBV12-4 to TRBJ2-7, with 9 bases matching TRBD1. V lost 8 bases and J lost 2; bases outside the gene matches: 7. This CDR3 has 14 residues. The CDR3 protein is CASSNGDRAYEQYF. CDR3 coding DNA: TGTGCCAGCTCCAACGGGGACAGGGCCTACGAGCAGTACTTC.

This clonotype has just a few counts. The CDR3 sequence is CASSFRDSRETQYF. CDR3 nucleotides: TGTGCCAGCAGCTTCCGGGACTCTCGAGAGACCCAGTACTTC. The chain is built from TRBV7-2 and TRBJ2-5, with D possibly being TRBD2 (6 bases). The CDR3 is made up of 14 amino acids. Looked up from germline, CDR1 is SGHTA and CDR2 is FQGNSA. The V gene lost 3 bases and the J gene lost 4 bases, with 12 bases spanning the gap.

Ten or more counts support this clonotype. The chain is built from TRBV29-1 and TRBJ2-1; 8 bases fit TRBD2. With 1 base clipped from V and 9 bases from J, the junction kept 20 bases outside the gene matches. Germline loops: CDR1 SQVTM, CDR2 ANQGSEA. This CDR3 contains 18 residues. The CDR3 loop reads CSVEVSGSGAKGRAEQFF. The CDR3, as DNA: TGCAGCGTTGAAGTGAGCGGGAGTGGGGCCAAGGGTCGCGCTGAGCAGTTCTTC.

The rearrangement uses TRBV28 and TRBJ2-7; 11 bases fit TRBD2. Germline CDR1 is MDHEN and CDR2 is SYDVKM. CDR3 length: 18 amino acids. V lost 3 bases and J lost 3; bases outside the gene matches: 13. CDR3 sequence: CASSFPLAGGPSRYEQYF. The CDR3 bases are TGTGCCAGCAGTTTTCCCCTAGCGGGAGGCCCGTCTCGCTACGAGCAGTACTTC. Using reference TRBV28 and TRBJ2-7 for the parts outside the CDR3, the full variable domain is DVKVTQSSRYLVKRTGEKVFLECVQDMDHENMFWYRQDPGLGLRLIYFSYDVKMKEKGDIPEGYSVSREKKERFSLILESASTNQTSMYLCASSFPLAGGPSRYEQYFGPGTRLTVT.

The chain recombines TRBV29-1 with TRBJ2-7, with TRBD1 identical over 8 bases. The CDR3 spans 15 residues. V lost 1 base to trimming and J lost 0 bases; unmatched junction nucleotides: 5. CDR1 is SQVTM and CDR2 is ANQGSEA in the germline V gene. The DNA of the CDR3 is TGCAGCGTTGAAGCGTTGGACAGGGACTCCTACGAGCAGTACTTC. Amino acid sequence: CSVEALDRDSYEQYF.

This clonotype was recorded many times. The J gene is TRBJ2-7, the V gene TRBV12-3 or TRBV12-4; TRBD1 might be the D (5 bases). CDR3 length: 12 residues. V lost 5 bases to trimming and J lost 3 bases, with 8 bases between them. CDR3 region: CASSMTDYEQYF. The DNA of the CDR3 is TGTGCCAGCAGTATGACAGACTACGAGCAGTACTTC.

This clonotype was seen many times. CDR3 amino acids: CASSQAPLGYGYTF. CDR3 in DNA: TGTGCCAGCAGCCAAGCCCCGTTGGGCTATGGCTACACCTTC. This rearrangement joins TRBV14 to TRBJ1-2; D is ambiguous. Germline values: CDR1 SGHDN, CDR2 FVKESK. This CDR3 has 14 residues. The V gene lost 1 base and the J gene lost 4 bases, with 10 bases spanning the gap.

This clonotype was seen many times. The chain combines TRBV6-5 with TRBJ2-7, with 8 bases that match TRBD1. From germline, CDR1 is MNHEY and CDR2 SVGAGI. V lost 6 bases to trimming and J lost 5 bases; unmatched junction nucleotides: 3. CDR3 length equals 12 residues. CDR3 amino acids: CASRNRGDEQYF. CDR3 bases: TGTGCCAGCAGAAACAGGGGGGACGAGCAGTACTTC.

The rearrangement links TRBV11-2 to TRBJ2-7; D ambiguous. CDR1 is SGHAT and CDR2 is FQNNGV in the germline V gene. V lost 6 bases, J lost 0 bases, and 18 bases lay in between. This CDR3 contains 16 residues. CDR3 sequence (DNA): TGTGCCAGCAGACCTAAGGACGAAAAACTCTCCTACGAGCAGTACTTC. Translated, it gives CASRPKDEKLSYEQYF.

In this sample, this clonotype turned up many times. This chain uses TRBV20-1 with TRBJ2-1; a weak D match, TRBD2 (6 bases). The CDR3 loop spans 16 amino acids. The germline V gene encodes CDR1 DFQATT and CDR2 SNEGSKA (reference sequence). The ends were cut back, 6 bases at V and 2 bases at J, with 20 bases in the middle. The CDR3 bases are TGCAGTGCCCTCTCTGTGGAGGGCCTTACCTACAATGAGCAGTTCTTC. Its translation: CSALSVEGLTYNEQFF.

Only a few counts were recorded for this clonotype. The rearrangement uses TRBV9 and TRBJ1-3; D is perhaps TRBD1 (5 bases). This CDR3 has 15 amino acids. V was clipped by 0 bases and J by 0 bases, with 7 bases between them. Looked up from germline, CDR1 is SGDLS and CDR2 is YYNGEE. In nucleotides, the CDR3 is TGTGCCAGCAGCGTAGTGGACACCTCTGGAAACACCATATATTTT. This encodes CASSVVDTSGNTIYF.

This chain's CDR3 is CASRSVPSYNEQFF. In nucleotides, the CDR3 is TGTGCCAGCCGAAGTGTGCCTTCCTACAATGAGCAGTTCTTC. The gene calls are TRBV6-2 or TRBV6-3 and TRBJ2-1; D not certain. V was cut by 8 bases and J by 1 base, with 12 bases left in between. CDR1 and CDR2 from the germline V gene are MNHEY and SVGEGT. This CDR3 has 14 amino acids.

The chain has TRBV5-1 and TRBJ2-1, with 11 bases matching TRBD1. CDR1 is SGHRS, CDR2 YFSETQ, per germline. Germline trimming cut 2 bases from V and 6 bases from J; bases unmatched to any gene: 7. CDR3 size: 16 residues. The CDR3 DNA sequence: TGCGCCAGCAGCTTTTCTGCGGGACAGGGGGGCAATGAGCAGTTCTTC. Translation gives CASSFSAGQGGNEQFF.